The subject of this entry is one TCR beta chain. The data derive from a study of cytomegalovirus exposure and HLA in healthy donors. Use of 60 Vbeta and 13 Jbeta primers characterized the PCR. Clones were sequenced by immunoSEQ multiplex PCR, and TCRdb holds only the in-frame ones, with some missing. The repertoire has some 110,000 clones, approximately 72% of them found once; the top ten carry 2% to 2.5%. The ends were cut back, 7 bases at V and 2 bases at J, with 11 bases in the middle. Germline V gene lookup returns CDR1 LNHDA and CDR2 SQIVND (reference sequence). This CDR3 spans 13 amino acids. This receptor was obtained from a man aged 30-40 years in good health and CMV-seronegative. The sequencing sample was made of PBMCs. This rearrangement joins TRBV19 to TRBJ2-5; tentatively, D is TRBD1 (5 bases). The CDR3 sequence is CASNPGNQETQYF. As DNA, the CDR3 is TGTGCCAGTAATCCAGGGAATCAAGAGACCCAGTACTTC.